The next 31 T cell receptor beta chains were all read from a single sample in a study of CD8 T cells in ankylosing spondylitis. General study points: A TCR beta motif of eight highly homologous variants appeared characteristic of ankylosing spondylitis blood.

These receptors are not linked to any known antigen. TCRdb re-derived calls from the 5' RACE reads in MiXCR, one entry per CDR3 protein. The profile shows 670,000 or so distinct CDR3 sequences, roughly 19% of them singletons. Sequenced input: blood, either unsorted or a sorted T cell fraction (not recorded which). These receptors all come from a male donor with ankylosing spondylitis.

This clonotype was seen a handful of times. The chain links TRBV4-3 to TRBJ2-2; 10 bases line up with TRBD2. The germline V gene encodes CDR1 LGHNA and CDR2 YSLEER. There are 17 residues in the CDR3. V lost 3 bases, J lost 4 bases, and 8 bases stayed unmatched. The CDR3 region is CASSHRLAGEGTGELFF. CDR3 in DNA: TGCGCCAGCAGCCATCGCCTAGCGGGAGAAGGCACCGGGGAGCTGTTTTTT.

V gene TRBV5-6 combines with J gene TRBJ2-1; 9 bases are a match to TRBD1. The trim removed 3 bases at V and 2 bases at J, leaving 6 bases unmatched. Per germline, CDR1 SGHDT and CDR2 YYEEEE. The CDR3 covers 16 residues. Here the CDR3 reads CASSSDRGLTYNEQFF. In DNA, the CDR3 is TGTGCCAGCAGCTCGGACAGGGGACTTACCTACAATGAGCAGTTCTTC.

The V gene is TRBV20-1, the J gene TRBJ1-5, with 8 bases that match TRBD1. CDR3 length: 14 amino acids. Germline assignment: CDR1 DFQATT and CDR2 SNEGSKA (reference sequence). Unmatched junction bases numbered 6, after V lost 1 base and J lost 7 bases. DNA for the CDR3: TGCAGTGCTAGAGCTAGGACAGGGTACCAGCCCCAGCATTTT. This translates into CSARARTGYQPQHF.

This clonotype was observed a few times. The chain recombines TRBV10-3 with TRBJ2-5; TRBD2 aligns across 11 bases. Germline CDR1 and CDR2: ENHRY and SYGVKD. V lost 2 bases, J lost 1 base, and 6 bases stayed unmatched. The CDR3 is made up of 17 amino acids. The CDR3 loop is CAISELLAGDLQETQYF. The CDR3 region has the DNA TGTGCCATCAGTGAGCTACTAGCGGGGGACCTCCAAGAGACCCAGTACTTC.

This clonotype was found a few times. This chain joins TRBV7-9 and TRBJ2-7; TRBD2 matches at 8 bases. Germline V gene sequence: CDR1 SEHNR, CDR2 FQNEAQ (reference sequence). V trimming: 1 base; J trimming: 4 bases; junction bases outside the gene matches: 6. This CDR3 spans 15 amino acids. CDR3 amino acids: CASSLEASGRYEQYF. CDR3 DNA sequence: TGTGCCAGCAGCTTAGAGGCTAGCGGGCGTTACGAGCAGTACTTC.

This clonotype was counted a few times. The chain recombines TRBV5-6 with TRBJ1-2; perhaps TRBD1 as D (5 bases). This CDR3 region has 15 residues. Germline-derived CDR1 and CDR2 are SGHDT and YYEEEE. V lost 4 bases and J 3 bases, leaving 16 bases between the germline ends. The CDR3 sequence: CASSLRHRGHYGYTF. Written as DNA, the CDR3 is TGTGCCAGCAGCCTCCGACATCGGGGCCACTATGGCTACACCTTC.

This clonotype was picked up a small number of times. The J gene is TRBJ2-1, the V gene TRBV29-1; D call uncertain. The CDR3 spans 10 residues. The V end was cut by 4 bases, the J end by 9 bases, with 7 bases between. The germline CDR1 and CDR2 sequences are SQVTM and ANQGSEA. CDR3 protein: CSVGWGEQFF. The DNA of the CDR3 is TGCAGCGTTGGATGGGGTGAGCAGTTCTTC.

The V call is TRBV5-1, the J call TRBJ2-7, with no clear D. The V and J ends lost 2 bases and 2 bases respectively, with 11 bases between them. This CDR3 spans 14 amino acids. Germline-derived CDR1 and CDR2 are SGHRS and YFSETQ. The CDR3 DNA reads TGCGCCAGCAGCTTAGGGCACCCGACCTACGAGCAGTACTTC. It specifies CASSLGHPTYEQYF.

V gene TRBV6-1 combines with J gene TRBJ1-6; D not resolved. Germline V gives CDR1 MNHNS, CDR2 SASEGT. The V and J ends lost 8 bases and 5 bases respectively, with 10 bases between them. The CDR3 has 13 residues. CDR3 nucleotide sequence: TGTGCCAGCTCCCAGAGCCATAATTCACCCCTCCACTTT. Amino acid sequence: CASSQSHNSPLHF.

This clonotype was recorded many times. The chain recombines TRBV7-2 with TRBJ2-7, with 11 bases identical to TRBD2. Trimming cost V 4 bases and J 0 bases; bases outside gene matches: 5. Germline V gene data show CDR1 as SGHTA and CDR2 as FQGNSA. This CDR3 region has 16 residues. The CDR3 region has the DNA TGTGCCAGCAGCTCATTAGCGGGAGGGCGCTCCTACGAGCAGTACTTC. This gives the protein CASSSLAGGRSYEQYF.

CDR3 DNA sequence: TGCGCCAGCAGCTTGGATCCGGGGAGAGGGGAGACCCAGTACTTC. It is translated as CASSLDPGRGETQYF. The chain couples TRBV5-1 to TRBJ2-5; D possibly corresponds to TRBD2 (5 bases). The V end was cut by 0 bases, the J end by 5 bases, with 14 bases between. Looked up from germline, CDR1 is SGHRS and CDR2 is YFSETQ. The CDR3 consists of 15 residues.

This chain uses TRBV20-1 with TRBJ2-2; D is unclear. Trimming shortened V by 5 bases and J by 6 bases, and 13 bases separated the two germline ends. This CDR3 comprises 13 residues. CDR1 and CDR2 (germline): DFQATT, SNEGSKA (reference sequence). For the CDR3, the DNA is TGCAGTGCTGCGCCCGACGGCGCCGGGGAGCTGTTTTTT. Protein: CSAAPDGAGELFF.

V and J are TRBV11-2 and TRBJ2-7; TRBD1 is a possible D gene (5 bases). Germline CDR1 is SGHAT and CDR2 is FQNNGV. The CDR3 consists of 19 residues. The V and J ends lost 3 bases and 0 bases respectively, with 24 bases between them. The CDR3 loop is CASSFSRVWAENGSYEQYF. The CDR3 nucleotides are TGTGCCAGCAGCTTTTCCAGGGTGTGGGCCGAGAACGGCTCCTACGAGCAGTACTTC.

This clonotype was picked up many times. V gene TRBV20-1 combines with J gene TRBJ1-1, with 7 nucleotides matching TRBD1. Per germline, CDR1 DFQATT and CDR2 SNEGSKA (reference sequence). V lost 6 bases and J lost 4; bases outside the gene matches: 8. This CDR3 comprises 13 residues. CDR3 sequence reads: CSAETGKGTEAFF. The DNA of the CDR3 is TGCAGTGCGGAGACAGGGAAGGGCACTGAAGCTTTCTTT.

The chain links TRBV5-1 to TRBJ1-2; D gene uncertain. The CDR3 totals 13 residues. The V and J ends lost 0 bases and 6 bases respectively, with 9 bases between them. Germline V gene sequence: CDR1 SGHRS, CDR2 YFSETQ. CDR3 sequence reads: CASSLEQSDGYTF. The CDR3, as DNA: TGCGCCAGCAGCTTGGAACAGTCTGATGGCTACACCTTC.

This clonotype was counted a few times. The J gene is TRBJ2-2, the V gene TRBV29-1; D tentatively fits TRBD1 or TRBD2 (7 bases each). Per the germline V gene, CDR1 is SQVTM and CDR2 is ANQGSEA. V lost 8 bases and J lost 5, with 18 bases in between. The CDR3 has 14 amino acids. CDR3 sequence: CSTRGGGGTGELFF. CDR3 coding DNA: TGCAGCACCAGGGGGGGAGGAGGAACCGGGGAGCTGTTTTTT.

The chain carries TRBV6-1 and TRBJ1-2; no definite D call. The CDR3 length is 13 residues. The ends were cut back, 2 bases at V and 4 bases at J, with 8 bases in the middle. The V gene's germline CDR1 is MNHNS and CDR2 SASEGT. CDR3 sequence (DNA): TGTGCCAGCAGTGAAAGCAGGTTCTATGGCTACACCTTC. Encoded protein: CASSESRFYGYTF.

The table lists this clonotype with a few counts. The CDR3 nucleotides read TGCAGTGCTAGAGGTGGGACCGGGGATCAGCCCCAGCATTTT. Protein: CSARGGTGDQPQHF. The chain combines TRBV20-1 with TRBJ1-5; a weak D match, TRBD1 (5 bases). Per the germline V gene, CDR1 is DFQATT and CDR2 is SNEGSKA (reference sequence). This CDR3 has 14 residues. V dropped 1 base and J dropped 5 bases, with 12 bases sitting between them.

This chain uses TRBV4-1 with TRBJ2-7; D is unresolved. Trimming shortened V by 0 bases and J by 3 bases, and 9 bases separated the two germline ends. CDR3 length: 14 residues. CDR1 and CDR2 (germline): MGHRA, YSYEKL. Here the CDR3 reads CASSQDRRYYEQYF. The CDR3 coding sequence is TGCGCCAGCAGCCAAGATCGGAGATACTACGAGCAGTACTTC.

This clonotype was seen a few times. The CDR3 protein is CASSLVAATGETQYF. For the CDR3, the DNA is TGTGCCAGCAGCTTGGTGGCAGCCACGGGGGAGACCCAGTACTTC. The V call is TRBV5-6, the J call TRBJ2-5; perhaps TRBD2 as D (5 bases). CDR3 length: 15 residues. Between the trimmed V and J ends, which lost 0 bases and 5 bases, there was a span of 14 bases. Germline CDR1 is SGHDT and CDR2 is YYEEEE.

The sample holds one count of this clonotype. The rearrangement uses TRBV10-3 and TRBJ2-7; D might be TRBD1 or TRBD2, each matching 6 bases. Germline values: CDR1 ENHRY, CDR2 SYGVKD. This CDR3 is 14 amino acids long. Trimming removed 2 bases at V and 2 bases at J, with 10 bases between. The CDR3 DNA reads as TGTGCCATCAGTGAGCCGGGGGCAGCCTACGAGCAGTACTTC. This encodes CAISEPGAAYEQYF.

This clonotype was counted only a few times. This chain connects TRBV5-1 to TRBJ2-1, with 8 bases identical to TRBD1. V lost 4 bases, J lost 8 bases, and 8 bases stayed unmatched. The CDR3 has 14 amino acids. Germline V lookup: CDR1 SGHRS, CDR2 YFSETQ. In DNA, the CDR3 is TGCGCCAGCAGCCCGGACAGGGACGGCGATGAGCAGTTCTTC. Protein: CASSPDRDGDEQFF.

This clonotype was seen more than once but under ten times. V usage is TRBV10-2 and J usage is TRBJ2-7; D ambiguous. Germline CDR1 and CDR2: WSHSY and SAAADI. The CDR3 contains 15 residues. Trimming cost V 6 bases and J 0 bases, with 15 bases left between them. The CDR3 DNA sequence: TGCGCCAGCAGCGAACGACACACGAGCTCCTACGAGCAGTACTTC. It translates to CASSERHTSSYEQYF.

V usage is TRBV7-6 and J usage is TRBJ2-1; D not certain. Germline CDR1 is SGHVS and CDR2 is FNYEAQ. The CDR3 totals 16 residues. Trimming took 4 bases from V and 0 from J, leaving 13 bases between them. The CDR3 reads CASSSQDVPSYNEQFF. As DNA, the CDR3 is TGTGCCAGCAGCTCCCAGGACGTACCCTCCTACAATGAGCAGTTCTTC.

This clonotype was seen a few times. The rearrangement links TRBV29-1 to TRBJ1-1, with D hard to call. V lost 4 bases and J 1 base, leaving 4 bases between the germline ends. CDR3 length: 11 amino acids. CDR1 and CDR2 (germline): SQVTM, ANQGSEA. The chain's CDR3 is CSVGRNTEAFF. CDR3 nucleotide sequence: TGCAGCGTTGGCCGGAACACTGAAGCTTTCTTT.

The genes are TRBV4-1 and TRBJ1-5, with D hard to call. V shed 1 base and J shed 3 bases, with 13 bases lying between them. This CDR3 is built from 16 residues. Per germline, CDR1 MGHRA and CDR2 YSYEKL. CDR3 region: CASSQVLTLLNQPQHF. The CDR3 DNA sequence: TGCGCCAGCAGCCAAGTTCTCACACTACTCAATCAGCCCCAGCATTTT.

The table lists this clonotype with a few counts. V usage is TRBV11-2 and J usage is TRBJ1-1; 9 nucleotides match TRBD1. Germline assignment: CDR1 SGHAT and CDR2 FQNNGV. The CDR3 is made up of 19 amino acids. V shed 4 bases and J 5 bases; nucleotides not matched to a gene: 20. CDR3 loop: CASSSRTKDRGELGTEAFF. The CDR3 DNA reads TGTGCCAGCAGCTCTAGGACAAAGGACAGGGGAGAACTGGGTACTGAAGCTTTCTTT.

The chain links TRBV25-1 to TRBJ1-1; perhaps TRBD1 as D (5 bases). The CDR3 has 13 residues. The germline V gene encodes CDR1 MGHDK and CDR2 SYGVNS. V dropped 2 bases and J dropped 4 bases, with 8 bases sitting between them. CDR3 coding DNA: TGTGCCAGCAGTGAACAGGGCCGCACTGAAGCTTTCTTT. This sequence encodes CASSEQGRTEAFF. Drawing the rest from reference TRBV25-1 and TRBJ1-1, the complete variable domain is EADIYQTPRYLVIGTGKKITLECSQTMGHDKMYWYQQDPGMELHLIHYSYGVNSTEKGDLSSESTVSRIRTEHFPLTLESARPSHTSQYLCASSEQGRTEAFFGQGTRLTVV.

This clonotype has only a few counts. This chain connects TRBV10-3 to TRBJ2-2; no firm D call. This CDR3 is 15 amino acids long. CDR1 and CDR2 from the germline V gene are ENHRY and SYGVKD. V lost 2 bases, J lost 3 bases, and 10 bases lay in between. The CDR3 DNA is TGTGCCATCAGTGAGCTAGGTTCGGACACCGGGGAGCTGTTTTTT. It translates to CAISELGSDTGELFF.

This rearrangement joins TRBV7-6 to TRBJ2-7, with D maybe TRBD2 (6 bases). V shed 8 bases and J shed 2 bases, with 19 bases lying between them. The germline CDR1 and CDR2 sequences are SGHVS and FNYEAQ. The CDR3 length is 15 residues. The CDR3 region is CASGKLGGAAYEQYF. The CDR3 nucleotides read TGTGCCAGCGGAAAGCTAGGAGGGGCCGCCTACGAGCAGTACTTC. Drawing the rest from reference TRBV7-6 and TRBJ2-7, the complete variable domain is GAGVSQSPRYKVTKRGQDVALRCDPISGHVSLYWYRQALGQGPEFLTYFNYEAQQDKSGLPNDRFSAERPEGSISTLTIQRTEQRDSAMYRCASGKLGGAAYEQYFGPGTRLTVT.

The rearrangement uses TRBV12-3 or TRBV12-4 and TRBJ2-2; 11 bases fit TRBD1. Trimming took 3 bases from V and 7 from J; bases not matched to a gene: 4. This CDR3 spans 15 amino acids. CDR3 sequence: CASSFADRGLGELFF. In DNA form, the CDR3 reads TGTGCCAGCAGTTTCGCGGACAGGGGGCTCGGGGAGCTGTTTTTT.